The clone carrying this TCR beta chain is a singleton in its sample. Its matching antigen is unknown. Germline-derived CDR1 and CDR2 are MDHEN and SYDVKM. Trimming took off 2 bases at V and 0 bases at J, with 13 bases between the two ends. The CDR3 contains 16 residues. These data belong to a study of lymphopenia after photon versus proton radiotherapy. Study-wide points: In patients who died, overall survival fell as post-nadir TCR diversity dropped more. Better survival with proton therapy was suggested as possible, not demonstrated. After lymphocyte nadir, photon-treated repertoires showed oligoclonal expansion, especially CD8+ Temra. Relative stability marked proton patients; photon patients lost diversity and naive cells.

Some clones are missing from TCRdb's copy, which holds only in-frame ones; the method was immunoSEQ multiplex PCR. The sample contains 150,000 to 200,000 clones, approximately 90% of which appear only once. The chain couples TRBV28 to TRBJ1-1; D is perhaps TRBD1 (5 bases). Material: peripheral blood, obtained from a patient treated with photon-based radiotherapy. This TCR was sampled from a man between 50 and 59 years old with gastric cancer. CDR3 bases: TGTGCCAGCAGTTTAGGGGGTGGAATATTGAACACTGAAGCTTTCTTT. This translates into CASSLGGGILNTEAFF.